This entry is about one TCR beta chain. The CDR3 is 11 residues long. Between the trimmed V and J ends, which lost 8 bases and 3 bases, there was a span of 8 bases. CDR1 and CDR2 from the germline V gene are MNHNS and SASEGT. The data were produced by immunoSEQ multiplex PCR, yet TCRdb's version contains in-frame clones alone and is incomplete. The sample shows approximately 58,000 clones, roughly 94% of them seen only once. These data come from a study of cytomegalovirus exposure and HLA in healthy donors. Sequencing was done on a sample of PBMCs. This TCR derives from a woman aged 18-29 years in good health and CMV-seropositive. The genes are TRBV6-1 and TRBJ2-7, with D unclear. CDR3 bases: TGTGCCAGCGGCCTTTTCTACGAGCAGTACTTC. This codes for CASGLFYEQYF.